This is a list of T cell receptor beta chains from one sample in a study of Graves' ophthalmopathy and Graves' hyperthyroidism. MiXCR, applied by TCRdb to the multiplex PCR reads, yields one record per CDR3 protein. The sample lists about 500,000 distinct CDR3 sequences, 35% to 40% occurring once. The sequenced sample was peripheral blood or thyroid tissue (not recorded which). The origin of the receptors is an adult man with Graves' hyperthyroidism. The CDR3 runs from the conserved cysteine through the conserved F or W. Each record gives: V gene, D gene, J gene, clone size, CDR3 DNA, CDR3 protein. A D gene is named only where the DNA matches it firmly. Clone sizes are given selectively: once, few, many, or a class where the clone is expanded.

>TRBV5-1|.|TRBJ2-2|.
TGCGCCAGCAGCCCGGGGACCAGCTCCACCGAGGAGCTGTTTTTT
CASSPGTSSTEELFF
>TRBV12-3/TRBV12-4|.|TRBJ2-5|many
TGTGCCAGCAGCAAGACAGGATCCCAAGAGACCCAGTACTTC
CASSKTGSQETQYF
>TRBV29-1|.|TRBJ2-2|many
TGCAGCGCCACCTCTAGGACAGCTGACACCGGGGAGCTGTTTTTT
CSATSRTADTGELFF
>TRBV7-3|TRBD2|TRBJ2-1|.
TGTGCCAGCAGCTTAGCGGGACTAGGTGGCCATGAGCAGTTCTTC
CASSLAGLGGHEQFF
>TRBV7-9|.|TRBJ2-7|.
TGTGCCAGCAGCACGACGGGTCTTTTTGGCTACGAGCAGTACTTC
CASSTTGLFGYEQYF
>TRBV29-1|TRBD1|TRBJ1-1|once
TGCAGCGTTGAAGCGGGACAGGGGTTCCCTGAAGCTTTCTTT
CSVEAGQGFPEAFF
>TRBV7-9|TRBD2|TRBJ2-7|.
TGTGCCAGCAGCCAAGGTAGCGGGGGCTACGAGCAGTACTTC
CASSQGSGGYEQYF
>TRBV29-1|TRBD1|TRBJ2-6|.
TGCAGCGTCCGAGGGGGGACAGGAAGCTCTGGGGCCAACGTCCTGACTTTC
CSVRGGTGSSGANVLTF
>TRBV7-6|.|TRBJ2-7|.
TGTGCCAGCAGCTATGTCGGGTACGAGCAGTACTTC
CASSYVGYEQYF
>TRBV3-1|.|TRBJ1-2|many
TGTGCCAGCAGCCCCCTGCTGACAGTAAACTATGGCTACACCTTC
CASSPLLTVNYGYTF
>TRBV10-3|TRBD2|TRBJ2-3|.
TGTGCCATCAGTGGGACTAGCGGGACCTACACAGATACGCAGTATTTT
CAISGTSGTYTDTQYF
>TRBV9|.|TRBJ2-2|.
TGCGCCAGCAGCCAAGATTTGACTGTGAACACCGGGGAGCTGTCTTTT
CASSQDLTVNTGELSF
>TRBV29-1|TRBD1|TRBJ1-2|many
TGCAGCGTTGAAGACGGGACAGATTTTAACTATGGCTACACCTTC
CSVEDGTDFNYGYTF
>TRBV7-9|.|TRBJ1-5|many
TGTGCCAGCAGCTCAAGTTCTGACAATCAGCCCCAGCATTTT
CASSSSSDNQPQHF
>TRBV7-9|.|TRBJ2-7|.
TGTGCCAGCAGCTTAGAACGGGGTGGGGAGCAGTACTTC
CASSLERGGEQYF
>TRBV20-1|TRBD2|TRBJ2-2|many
TGCAGTGCTAGAGCCGGGGGGGCCGTGAACACCGGGGAGCTGTTTTTT
CSARAGGAVNTGELFF
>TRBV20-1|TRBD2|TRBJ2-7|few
TGCAGTGCTAGAGTACTAGCGGACTCCTACGAGCAGTACTTC
CSARVLADSYEQYF
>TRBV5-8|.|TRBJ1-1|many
TGTGCCAGCAGCTTGGTGTGGGGCACTGAAGCTTTCTTT
CASSLVWGTEAFF
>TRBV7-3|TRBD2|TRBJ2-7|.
TGTGCCAGCAGCCGGGGACTAGCCGAGCAGTACTTC
CASSRGLAEQYF
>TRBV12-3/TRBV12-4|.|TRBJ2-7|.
TGTGCCAGCAGTTTTGACTTCCCCTACGAGCAGTACTTC
CASSFDFPYEQYF